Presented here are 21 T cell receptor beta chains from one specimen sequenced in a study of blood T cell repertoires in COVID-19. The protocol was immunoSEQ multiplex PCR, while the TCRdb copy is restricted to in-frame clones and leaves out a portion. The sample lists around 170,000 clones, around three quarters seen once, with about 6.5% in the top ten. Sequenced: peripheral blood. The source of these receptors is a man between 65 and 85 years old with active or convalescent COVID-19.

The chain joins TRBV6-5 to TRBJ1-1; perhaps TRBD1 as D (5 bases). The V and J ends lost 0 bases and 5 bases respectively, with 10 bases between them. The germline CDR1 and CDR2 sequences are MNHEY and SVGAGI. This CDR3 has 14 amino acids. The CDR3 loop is CASSYSDGGTEAFF. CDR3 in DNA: TGTGCCAGCAGTTACTCCGATGGGGGGACTGAAGCTTTCTTT.

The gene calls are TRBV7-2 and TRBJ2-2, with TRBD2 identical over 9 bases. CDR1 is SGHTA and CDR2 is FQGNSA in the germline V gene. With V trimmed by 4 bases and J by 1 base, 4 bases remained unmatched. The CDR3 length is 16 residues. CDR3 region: CASSSLTSGNTGELFF. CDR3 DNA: TGTGCCAGCAGCTCCCTGACTAGCGGGAACACCGGGGAGCTGTTTTTT.

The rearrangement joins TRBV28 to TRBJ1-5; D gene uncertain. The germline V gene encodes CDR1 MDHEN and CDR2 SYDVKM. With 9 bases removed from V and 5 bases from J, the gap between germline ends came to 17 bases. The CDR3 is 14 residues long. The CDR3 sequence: CASVSTTRDQPQHF. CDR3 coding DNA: TGTGCCAGTGTTTCGACCACGAGGGATCAGCCCCAGCATTTT.

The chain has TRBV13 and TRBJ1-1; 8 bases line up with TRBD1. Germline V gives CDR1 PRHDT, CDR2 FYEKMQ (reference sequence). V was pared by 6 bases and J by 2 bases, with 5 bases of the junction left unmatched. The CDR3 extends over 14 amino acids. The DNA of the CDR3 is TGTGCCAGCAGGGCCGGGACAGGCAACACTGAAGCTTTCTTT. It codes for CASRAGTGNTEAFF. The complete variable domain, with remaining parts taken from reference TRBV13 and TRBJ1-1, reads AAGVIQSPRHLIKEKRETATLKCYPIPRHDTVYWYQQGPGQDPQFLISFYEKMQSDKGSIPDRFSAQQFSDYHSELNMSSLELGDSALYFCASRAGTGNTEAFFGQGTRLTVV.

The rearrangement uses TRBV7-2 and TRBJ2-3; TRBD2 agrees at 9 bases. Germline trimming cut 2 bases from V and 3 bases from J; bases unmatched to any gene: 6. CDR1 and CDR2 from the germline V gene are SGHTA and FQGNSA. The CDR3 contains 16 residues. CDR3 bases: TGTGCCAGCAGCTTAATGGCGGGGGGGCCAACAGATACGCAGTATTTT. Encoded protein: CASSLMAGGPTDTQYF.

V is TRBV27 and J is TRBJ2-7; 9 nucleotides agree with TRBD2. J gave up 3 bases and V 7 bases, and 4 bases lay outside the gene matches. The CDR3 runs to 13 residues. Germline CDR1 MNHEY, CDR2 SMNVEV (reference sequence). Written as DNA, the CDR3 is TGTGCCAGCACCGGTAGCGGGGGCTACGAGCAGTACTTC. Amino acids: CASTGSGGYEQYF.

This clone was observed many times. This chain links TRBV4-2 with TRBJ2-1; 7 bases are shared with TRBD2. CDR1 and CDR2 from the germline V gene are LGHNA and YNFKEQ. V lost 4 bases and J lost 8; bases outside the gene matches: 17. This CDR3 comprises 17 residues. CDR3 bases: TGTGCCAGCAGCCGAATATCACTAGCGTTTGGGGGGGATGAGCAGTTCTTC. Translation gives CASSRISLAFGGDEQFF.

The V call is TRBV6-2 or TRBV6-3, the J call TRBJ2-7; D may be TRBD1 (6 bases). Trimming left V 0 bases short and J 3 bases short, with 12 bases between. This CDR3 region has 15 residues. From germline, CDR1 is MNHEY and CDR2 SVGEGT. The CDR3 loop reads CASSYSGALFYEQYF. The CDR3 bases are TGTGCCAGCAGTTACTCGGGGGCCTTATTCTACGAGCAGTACTTC.

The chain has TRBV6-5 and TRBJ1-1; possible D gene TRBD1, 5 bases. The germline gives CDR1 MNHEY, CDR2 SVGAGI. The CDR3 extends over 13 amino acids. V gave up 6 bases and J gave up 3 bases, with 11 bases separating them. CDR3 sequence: CASRARGDTEAFF. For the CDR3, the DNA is TGTGCCAGCAGAGCTCGGGGGGACACTGAAGCTTTCTTT.

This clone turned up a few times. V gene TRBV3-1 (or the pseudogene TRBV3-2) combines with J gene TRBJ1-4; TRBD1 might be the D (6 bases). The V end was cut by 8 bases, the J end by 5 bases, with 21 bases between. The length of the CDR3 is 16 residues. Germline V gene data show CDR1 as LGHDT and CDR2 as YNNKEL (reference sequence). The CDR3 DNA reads TGTGCCAGCGGAGCCCGGGACAATGCTCAGAATGAAAAACTGTTTTTT. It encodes CASGARDNAQNEKLFF.

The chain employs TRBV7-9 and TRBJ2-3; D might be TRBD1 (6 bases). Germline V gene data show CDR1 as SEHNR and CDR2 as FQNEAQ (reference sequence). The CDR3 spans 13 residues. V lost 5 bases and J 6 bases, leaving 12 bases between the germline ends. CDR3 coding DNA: TGTGCCAGCAGCGACCTCAGGGGCGATACGCAGTATTTT. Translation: CASSDLRGDTQYF.

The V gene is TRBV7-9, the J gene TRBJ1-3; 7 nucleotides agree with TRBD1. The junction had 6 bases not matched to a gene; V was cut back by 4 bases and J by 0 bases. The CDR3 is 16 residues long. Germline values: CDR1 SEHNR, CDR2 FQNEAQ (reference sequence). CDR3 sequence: CASSSDRAYSGNTIYF. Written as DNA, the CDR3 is TGTGCCAGCAGCTCCGACAGGGCCTACTCTGGAAACACCATATATTTT.

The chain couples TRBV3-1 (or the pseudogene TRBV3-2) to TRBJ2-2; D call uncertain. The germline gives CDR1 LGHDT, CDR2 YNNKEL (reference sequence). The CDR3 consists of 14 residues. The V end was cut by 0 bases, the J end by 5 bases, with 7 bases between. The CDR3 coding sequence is TGTGCCAGCAGCCAAGACGTAATGACCGGGGAGCTGTTTTTT. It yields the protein CASSQDVMTGELFF.

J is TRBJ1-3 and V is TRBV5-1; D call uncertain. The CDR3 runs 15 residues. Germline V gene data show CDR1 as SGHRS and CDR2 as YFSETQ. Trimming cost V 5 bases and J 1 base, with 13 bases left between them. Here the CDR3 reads CASSTGVDSGNTIYF. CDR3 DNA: TGCGCCAGCAGTACCGGTGTCGATTCTGGAAACACCATATATTTT.

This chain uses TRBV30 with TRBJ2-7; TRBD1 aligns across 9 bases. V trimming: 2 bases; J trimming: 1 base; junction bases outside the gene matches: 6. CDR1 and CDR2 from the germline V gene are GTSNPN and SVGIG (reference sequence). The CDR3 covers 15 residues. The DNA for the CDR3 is TGTGCCTGGAGTCGTGGGACAGGGATTTCCTACGAGCAGTACTTC. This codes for CAWSRGTGISYEQYF.

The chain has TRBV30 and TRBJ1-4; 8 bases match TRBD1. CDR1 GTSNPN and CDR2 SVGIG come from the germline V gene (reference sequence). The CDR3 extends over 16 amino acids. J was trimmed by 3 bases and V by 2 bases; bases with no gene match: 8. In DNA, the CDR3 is TGTGCCTGGAGTCATCTCGCCAGGGGGCCTAATGAAAAACTGTTTTTT. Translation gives CAWSHLARGPNEKLFF.

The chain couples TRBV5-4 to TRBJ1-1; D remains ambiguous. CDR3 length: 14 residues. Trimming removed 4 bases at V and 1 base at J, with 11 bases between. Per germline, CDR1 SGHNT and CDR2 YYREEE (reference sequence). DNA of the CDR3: TGTGCCAGCAGCCAGTCGAGGGAGAACACTGAAGCTTTCTTT. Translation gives CASSQSRENTEAFF.

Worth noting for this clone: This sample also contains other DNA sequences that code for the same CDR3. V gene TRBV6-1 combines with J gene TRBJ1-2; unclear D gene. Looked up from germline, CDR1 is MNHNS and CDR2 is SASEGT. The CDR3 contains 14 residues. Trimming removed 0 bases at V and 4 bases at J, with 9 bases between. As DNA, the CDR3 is TGTGCCAGCAGTGAAGCAGGGAGATCCTATGGCTACACCTTC. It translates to CASSEAGRSYGYTF.

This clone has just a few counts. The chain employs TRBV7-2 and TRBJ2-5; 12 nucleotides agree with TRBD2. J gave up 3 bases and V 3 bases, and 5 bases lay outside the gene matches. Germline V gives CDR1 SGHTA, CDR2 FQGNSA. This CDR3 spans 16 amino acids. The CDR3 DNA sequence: TGTGCCAGCAGCTTGCAGCTAGCGGGGGGGAAAGAGACCCAGTACTTC. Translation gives CASSLQLAGGKETQYF.

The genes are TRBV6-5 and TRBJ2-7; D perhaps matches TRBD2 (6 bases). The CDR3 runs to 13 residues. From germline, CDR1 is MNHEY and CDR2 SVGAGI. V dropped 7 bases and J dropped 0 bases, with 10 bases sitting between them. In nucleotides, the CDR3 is TGTGCCAGCAAGGGCGGGGACTCCTACGAGCAGTACTTC. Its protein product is CASKGGDSYEQYF.

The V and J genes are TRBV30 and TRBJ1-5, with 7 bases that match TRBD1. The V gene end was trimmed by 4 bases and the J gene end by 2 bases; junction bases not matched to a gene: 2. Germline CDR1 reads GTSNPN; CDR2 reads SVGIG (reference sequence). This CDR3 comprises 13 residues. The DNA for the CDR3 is TGTGCCTGGACCCAGGGGGGCAATCAGCCCCAGCATTTT. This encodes CAWTQGGNQPQHF.